This TCR beta chain is from a study of shared clonotypes between healthy human individuals. Clones were sequenced by immunoSEQ multiplex PCR, and TCRdb holds only the in-frame ones, with some missing. The sample yields millions of clones, about 95% seen once. It was CD45RO-negative cells, positively selected for CCR7, that made up naive CD8 cells, with terminally differentiated effector memory CD45RA+ cells excluded. The ends were cut back, 2 bases at V and 3 bases at J, with 11 bases in the middle. There are 13 residues in the CDR3. Germline CDR1 and CDR2: GTSNPN and SVGIG (reference sequence). Points from the study as a whole: Incomplete sequencing of sorted subsets was indicated by rarefaction despite large depth.

On this clone itself: What it binds is not known.

This clonotype originated in a man aged 18 to 35 in good health. The chain employs TRBV30 and TRBJ2-7, with unresolved D. Sequences were obtained from naive CD8+ T cells sorted from blood. The CDR3 DNA sequence: TGTGCCTGGAGTATGGCGGCAAGCTACGAGCAGTACTTC. Its protein product is CAWSMAASYEQYF.